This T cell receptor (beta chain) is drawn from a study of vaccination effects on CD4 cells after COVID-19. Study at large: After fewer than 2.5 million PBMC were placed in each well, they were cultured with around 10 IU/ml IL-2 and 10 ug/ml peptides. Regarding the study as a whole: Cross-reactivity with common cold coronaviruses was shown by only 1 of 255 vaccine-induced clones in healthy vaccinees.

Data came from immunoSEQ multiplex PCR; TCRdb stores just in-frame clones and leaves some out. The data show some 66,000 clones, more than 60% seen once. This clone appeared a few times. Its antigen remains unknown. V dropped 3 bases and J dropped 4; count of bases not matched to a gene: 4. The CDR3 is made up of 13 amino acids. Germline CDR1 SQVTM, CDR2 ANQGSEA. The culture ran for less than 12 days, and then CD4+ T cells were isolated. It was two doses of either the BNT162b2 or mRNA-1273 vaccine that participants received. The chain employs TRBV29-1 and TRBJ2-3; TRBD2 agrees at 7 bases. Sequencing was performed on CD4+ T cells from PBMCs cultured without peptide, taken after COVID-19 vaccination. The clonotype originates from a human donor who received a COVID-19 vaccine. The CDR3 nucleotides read TGCAGCGTTGAGCGGACTAGGGCAGATACGCAGTATTTT. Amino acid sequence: CSVERTRADTQYF.